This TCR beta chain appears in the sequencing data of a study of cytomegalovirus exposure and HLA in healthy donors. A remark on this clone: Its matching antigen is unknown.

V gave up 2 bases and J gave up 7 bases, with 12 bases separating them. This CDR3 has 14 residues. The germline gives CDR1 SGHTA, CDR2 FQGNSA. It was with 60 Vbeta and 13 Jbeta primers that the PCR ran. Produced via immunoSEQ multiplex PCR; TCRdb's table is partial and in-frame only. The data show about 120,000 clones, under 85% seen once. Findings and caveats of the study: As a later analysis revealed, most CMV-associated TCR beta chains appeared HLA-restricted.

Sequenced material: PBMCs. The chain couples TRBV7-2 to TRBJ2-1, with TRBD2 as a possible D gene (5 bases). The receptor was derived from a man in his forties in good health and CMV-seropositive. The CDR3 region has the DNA TGTGCCAGCAGCTTACACGCGGGCGAGAATGAGCAGTTCTTC. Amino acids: CASSLHAGENEQFF.